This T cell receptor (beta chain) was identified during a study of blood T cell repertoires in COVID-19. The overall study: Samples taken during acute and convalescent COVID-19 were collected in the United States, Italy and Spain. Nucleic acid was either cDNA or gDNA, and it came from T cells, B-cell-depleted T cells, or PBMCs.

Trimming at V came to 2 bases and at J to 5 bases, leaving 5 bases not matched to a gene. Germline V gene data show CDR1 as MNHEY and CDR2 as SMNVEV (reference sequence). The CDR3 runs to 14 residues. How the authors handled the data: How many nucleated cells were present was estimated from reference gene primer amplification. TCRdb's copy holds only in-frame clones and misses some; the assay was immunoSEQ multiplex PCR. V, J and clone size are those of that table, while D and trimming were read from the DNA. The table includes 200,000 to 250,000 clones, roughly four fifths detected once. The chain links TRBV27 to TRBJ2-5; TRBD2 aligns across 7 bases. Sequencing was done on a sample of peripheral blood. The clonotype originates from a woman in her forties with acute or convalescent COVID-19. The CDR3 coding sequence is TGTGCCAGCAGTTTAGCGGGAGTGCTGGAGACCCAGTACTTC. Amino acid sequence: CASSLAGVLETQYF.